Each of the 9 T cell receptor beta chains below was sequenced from the same sample in a study of T-cell memory formation after mild COVID-19. MiXCR was run by TCRdb on the 5' RACE reads, yielding one entry per CDR3 protein. The table includes under 60,000 distinct CDR3 sequences, 9.3% detected once. Sequenced input: PBMCs or a T cell subset sorted from them (not recorded which). The source is an adult woman who had mild COVID-19 (a few samples of this study predate the infection). Cell type and time point are not known.

This clonotype was picked up many times. The chain uses TRBV5-1 and TRBJ2-6; 10 positions match TRBD1. The CDR3 consists of 19 residues. V trimming: 0 bases; J trimming: 0 bases; junction bases outside the gene matches: 6. Per germline, CDR1 SGHRS and CDR2 YFSETQ. The CDR3 nucleotides are TGCGCCAGCAGCTTGGGGACAGGGGGATCCCTCTCTGGGGCCAACGTCCTGACTTTC. This translates into CASSLGTGGSLSGANVLTF.

Only a few counts were recorded for this clonotype. The V call is TRBV7-9, the J call TRBJ2-5; 12 positions agree with TRBD2. The trim removed 0 bases at V and 2 bases at J, leaving 13 bases unmatched. The germline gives CDR1 SEHNR, CDR2 FQNEAQ (reference sequence). The CDR3 spans 20 residues. This CDR3 is CASSLALGTSGPYHQETQYF. As DNA, the CDR3 is TGTGCCAGCAGCTTAGCGCTAGGGACTAGCGGGCCTTACCATCAAGAGACCCAGTACTTC.

This clonotype was picked up many times. CDR3 nucleotide sequence: TGTGCCAGCAGTTACGCACCTATGAAATCGACAGCTGGCGGGGCCCTAGATACGCAGTATTTT. Its protein is CASSYAPMKSTAGGALDTQYF. This sequence joins TRBV6-2 or TRBV6-3 and TRBJ2-3; D might be TRBD2 (6 bases). This CDR3 spans 21 amino acids. Germline V gives CDR1 MNHEY, CDR2 SVGEGT. V lost 2 bases to trimming and J lost 5 bases, with 32 bases between them.

This clonotype occurred many times. The rearrangement joins TRBV7-2 to TRBJ2-7, with 8 bases aligning to TRBD2. This CDR3 is built from 16 residues. The germline gives CDR1 SGHTA, CDR2 FQGNSA. V lost 5 bases to trimming and J lost 1 base; unmatched junction nucleotides: 10. CDR3 loop: CASSPGGVAGSYEQYF. The CDR3 DNA reads TGTGCCAGCAGCCCCGGAGGAGTAGCGGGGTCCTACGAGCAGTACTTC.

In this sample, this clonotype turned up a few times. Relative to the germline gene, one junction end is altered; a read error may explain this. The chain couples TRBV24-1 to TRBJ1-2, with D unclear. The CDR3 consists of 11 residues. CDR1 KGHDR and CDR2 SFDVKD come from the germline V gene. CDR3 protein: CATSDSYGYTF. The CDR3 DNA follows: TGTGCCACCAGCGATTCCTATGGCTACACCTTC.

By its share, this clonotype is medium-sized. The rearrangement joins TRBV6-5 to TRBJ2-3, with D unresolved. V shed 2 bases and J shed 7 bases, with 10 bases lying between them. The CDR3 loop spans 13 amino acids. Germline CDR1 is MNHEY and CDR2 is SVGAGI. The CDR3 spells CASSYDETNTQYF. The CDR3 DNA reads as TGTGCCAGCAGTTACGACGAAACCAATACGCAGTATTTT.

The gene calls are TRBV15 and TRBJ2-7, with a weak D call TRBD1 (5 bases). The germline V gene has CDR1 LNHNV and CDR2 YYDKDF (reference sequence). The V and J ends lost 0 bases and 2 bases respectively, with 17 bases between them. This CDR3 is 17 amino acids long. This chain's CDR3 is CATSRDVKRRQPYEQYF. The CDR3 DNA follows: TGTGCCACCAGCAGAGATGTTAAAAGGAGACAGCCCTACGAGCAGTACTTC. The entire variable domain, with the rest obtained from reference TRBV15 and TRBJ2-7, is as follows: DAMVIQNPRYQVTQFGKPVTLSCSQTLNHNVMYWYQQKSSQAPKLLFHYYDKDFNNEADTPDNFQSRRPNTSFCFLDIRSPGLGDTAMYLCATSRDVKRRQPYEQYFGPGTRLTVT.

The sample holds a few counts of this clonotype. The chain carries TRBV6-4 and TRBJ1-5, with D hard to call. The CDR3 runs 17 residues. The V end was cut by 0 bases, the J end by 5 bases, with 17 bases between. CDR1 MRHNA and CDR2 SNTAGT come from the germline V gene. CDR3 region: CASSDSGLFVGDQPQHF. CDR3 nucleotide sequence: TGTGCCAGCAGTGACTCAGGATTGTTTGTGGGAGATCAGCCCCAGCATTTT.

This clonotype has only a few counts. The V and J genes are TRBV6-1 and TRBJ1-5; D is ambiguous. The CDR3 loop spans 15 amino acids. Per germline, CDR1 MNHNS and CDR2 SASEGT. V was cut by 2 bases and J by 11 bases, with 19 bases left in between. This chain's CDR3 is CASSESGIKFSAQHF. DNA for the CDR3: TGTGCCAGCAGTGAATCGGGCATTAAGTTCTCGGCCCAGCATTTT.